These 32 T cell receptor beta chains originate from one sample sequenced in a study of blood T cells in healthy people across ages. For the second PCR, which ran for about 6 to 12 cycles, a sample-barcoded 5' primer and a J-beta primer mix were used. TCRdb reprocessed the 5' RACE reads with MiXCR, giving one entry per CDR3 protein. This table holds 650,000 to 1,000,000 distinct CDR3 sequences, about 34% found once. What was sequenced was blood. The receptor source for this set is a man between 18 and 29 years old in good health.

In this sample, this clonotype turned up a few times. The rearrangement uses TRBV7-2 and TRBJ2-3; D is unclear. The length of the CDR3 is 13 residues. V shed 3 bases and J shed 4 bases, with 8 bases lying between them. The germline V gene encodes CDR1 SGHTA and CDR2 FQGNSA. The CDR3 reads CASSFRLADTQYF. DNA for the CDR3: TGTGCCAGCAGCTTCCGCTTGGCAGATACGCAGTATTTT.

The chain links TRBV5-6 to TRBJ2-1; D ambiguous. Trimming removed 4 bases from V and 10 bases from J, with 12 bases in between. From germline, CDR1 is SGHDT and CDR2 YYEEEE. The CDR3 has 12 residues. CDR3 coding DNA: TGTGCCAGCAGCCCCACCTTGGGCGAGCAGTTCTTC. Protein: CASSPTLGEQFF.

This clonotype was observed many times. The chain combines TRBV12-3 or TRBV12-4 with TRBJ1-2; 9 bases line up with TRBD1. This CDR3 has 13 residues. V trimming: 5 bases; J trimming: 4 bases; junction bases outside the gene matches: 2. In DNA, the CDR3 is TGTGCCAGCAGTACAGGGGGCGGCTATGGCTACACCTTC. Translation: CASSTGGGYGYTF.

The chain links TRBV4-2 to TRBJ2-3, with 10 bases identical to TRBD1. V lost 1 base to trimming and J lost 2 bases; unmatched junction nucleotides: 15. The CDR3 has 20 residues. Germline CDR1 is LGHNA and CDR2 is YNFKEQ. In DNA, the CDR3 is TGTGCCAGCAGCCAAGGTACCGGGACAGGGGCCCGCGGAGTCACAGATACGCAGTATTTT. Amino acids: CASSQGTGTGARGVTDTQYF.

Only a few counts were recorded for this clonotype. The chain links TRBV12-3 or TRBV12-4 to TRBJ2-1; TRBD1 matches at 8 bases. CDR3 length: 14 amino acids. The ends lost 6 bases at V and 8 bases at J; junction bases unmatched: 9. The CDR3 coding sequence is TGTGCCAGCAGGGAACAGGGGGTTATCCATGAGCAGTTCTTC. It specifies CASREQGVIHEQFF.

The rearrangement joins TRBV20-1 to TRBJ1-1; 8 nucleotides line up with TRBD1. Looked up from germline, CDR1 is DFQATT and CDR2 is SNEGSKA (reference sequence). The CDR3 runs to 14 residues. Trimming at V came to 6 bases and at J to 4 bases, leaving 10 bases not matched to a gene. CDR3 protein: CSANGQGSTTEAFF. CDR3 bases: TGCAGTGCAAACGGACAGGGAAGTACCACTGAAGCTTTCTTT.

This clonotype was picked up many times. This chain uses TRBV10-3 with TRBJ2-3; D may be TRBD1 (8 bases). The V end was cut by 10 bases, the J end by 6 bases, with 20 bases between. Germline V lookup: CDR1 ENHRY, CDR2 SYGVKD. This CDR3 has 14 residues. The CDR3, as DNA: TGTGCCACAGGGGGCGGGGGCGCCGCTGATACGCAGTATTTT. It yields the protein CATGGGGAADTQYF.

The CDR3 DNA follows: TGTGCCAGCAGCTCTGCCAGGGCTGGAAACACCATATATTTT. Its protein is CASSSARAGNTIYF. The chain links TRBV7-2 to TRBJ1-3, with D perhaps TRBD1 (5 bases). Looked up from germline, CDR1 is SGHTA and CDR2 is FQGNSA. The V end lost 4 bases, the J end lost 2 bases, and 9 bases lay between the germline ends. This CDR3 comprises 14 residues.

In the case of this clonotype: The junction shows a germline mismatch at one end, possibly a read error. The chain is built from TRBV6-2 or TRBV6-3 and TRBJ2-1, with TRBD2 matching 16 bases. Germline CDR1 is MNHEY and CDR2 is SVGEGT. The CDR3 has 17 residues. CDR3 residues: CASSGLAGGHSHNEQFF. CDR3 DNA: TGTGCCAGCTCGGGACTAGCGGGGGGGCACTCCCACAATGAGCAGTTCTTC.

This clonotype was picked up one time. This chain connects TRBV10-3 to TRBJ1-1, with unresolved D. Germline loops: CDR1 ENHRY, CDR2 SYGVKD. The CDR3 covers 13 residues. Trimming removed 6 bases from V and 0 bases from J, with 8 bases in between. CDR3 loop: CAISLTLNTEAFF. The DNA for the CDR3 is TGTGCCATCAGCCTCACATTGAACACTGAAGCTTTCTTT.

In this sample, this clonotype turned up a few times. The gene calls are TRBV6-5 and TRBJ2-5; 11 bases fit TRBD2. The CDR3 totals 16 residues. Per the germline V gene, CDR1 is MNHEY and CDR2 is SVGAGI. V trimming: 6 bases; J trimming: 4 bases; junction bases outside the gene matches: 10. The CDR3 spells CASSRLLAGGRETQYF. The CDR3 DNA reads as TGTGCCAGCAGCCGGCTTCTAGCGGGGGGAAGAGAGACCCAGTACTTC.

Worth noting for this clonotype: An end of the junction does not agree with germline; a read error may underlie this. This rearrangement joins TRBV7-8 to TRBJ2-1; a possible D gene is TRBD1 (7 bases). Germline CDR1 reads SGHVS; CDR2 reads FQNEAQ. The CDR3 loop spans 14 amino acids. For the CDR3, the DNA is TGTGCCAGCAGCTTGAGGCAGGGGGGCAATAAGCAGTTCTTC. This sequence encodes CASSLRQGGNKQFF.

Ten or more counts support this clonotype. The V gene is TRBV18, the J gene TRBJ2-5, with TRBD2 as a possible D gene (6 bases). Germline V gene lookup returns CDR1 KGHSH and CDR2 LQKENI. This CDR3 contains 16 residues. Trimming cost V 5 bases and J 4 bases, with 20 bases left between them. CDR3 bases: TGTGCCAGCTCAACGAACCGGGACTTTCAAAGAGAGACCCAGTACTTC. Amino acid sequence: CASSTNRDFQRETQYF.

This clonotype was picked up a small number of times. J is TRBJ2-3 and V is TRBV7-9; D is perhaps TRBD2 (6 bases). The V gene's germline CDR1 is SEHNR and CDR2 FQNEAQ (reference sequence). The V gene lost 5 bases and the J gene lost 4 bases, with 13 bases spanning the gap. The CDR3 has 14 residues. The CDR3 DNA sequence: TGTGCCAGCAGCCCGAGTATAGCGGCAGATACGCAGTATTTT. Its protein is CASSPSIAADTQYF.

This chain links TRBV15 with TRBJ2-5; D is unresolved. The CDR3 spans 13 residues. Germline V gives CDR1 LNHNV, CDR2 YYDKDF (reference sequence). Trimming took 5 bases from V and 5 from J, leaving 12 bases between them. CDR3 amino acids: CATSLIAGETQYF. The CDR3 bases are TGTGCCACCAGCTTGATAGCCGGGGAGACCCAGTACTTC.

The chain couples TRBV20-1 to TRBJ1-6, with 9 bases aligning to TRBD1. The germline gives CDR1 DFQATT, CDR2 SNEGSKA (reference sequence). Trimming removed 6 bases from V and 11 bases from J; junction bases left unmatched: 11. This CDR3 is 14 amino acids long. The CDR3 loop reads CSANRDRAYAPLHF. CDR3 DNA sequence: TGCAGTGCCAACCGGGACAGGGCTTACGCACCCCTCCACTTT.

The V and J genes are TRBV5-5 and TRBJ1-2; TRBD1 agrees at 9 bases. CDR3 length equals 16 residues. Germline CDR1 reads SGHKS; CDR2 reads YYEKEE (reference sequence). V was clipped by 6 bases and J by 8 bases; unmatched bases: 17. The CDR3 sequence is CASNNGGTGKIGGYTF. The CDR3, as DNA: TGTGCCAGCAACAATGGGGGGACAGGGAAAATTGGGGGCTACACCTTC. The full variable domain, in which reference TRBV5-5 and TRBJ1-2 provide the parts outside the CDR3, is DAGVTQSPTHLIKTRGQQVTLRCSPISGHKSVSWYQQVLGQGPQFIFQYYEKEERGRGNFPDRFSARQFPNYSSELNVNALLLGDSALYLCASNNGGTGKIGGYTFGSGTRLTVV.

This clonotype was seen more than once but under ten times. The chain combines TRBV12-3 or TRBV12-4 with TRBJ1-2; D not certain. Trimming removed 1 base at V and 4 bases at J, with 10 bases between. CDR3 length: 14 amino acids. The CDR3 DNA sequence: TGTGCCAGCAGTTTAGGTGAGCTAGTCTATGGCTACACCTTC. It is translated as CASSLGELVYGYTF.

This clonotype was recorded once. Being one base from a much bigger clone, this may be a read error. This chain connects TRBV5-1 to TRBJ2-1; possibly TRBD1 or TRBD2 for D (5 bases each). Per the germline V gene, CDR1 is SGHRS and CDR2 is YFSETQ. The CDR3 is made up of 14 amino acids. DNA for the CDR3: TGCGTCAGCAGCTTGGCCAGGGAGAGCGATGAGCAGTTCTTC. Protein product: CVSSLARESDEQFF.

This clonotype appeared a few times. V usage is TRBV12-3 or TRBV12-4 and J usage is TRBJ1-1; D remains ambiguous. The V end was cut by 6 bases, the J end by 5 bases, with 19 bases between. This CDR3 spans 15 amino acids. The CDR3 spells CASSLSLGYGTEAFF. In DNA, the CDR3 is TGTGCCAGCAGCCTTTCCCTAGGATACGGGACTGAAGCTTTCTTT.

This clonotype was seen only a few times. The J gene is TRBJ2-3, the V gene TRBV7-2; no reliable D call. Germline V CDR1 and CDR2: SGHTA, FQGNSA. V was clipped by 0 bases and J by 0 bases, with 7 bases between them. The CDR3 runs to 15 residues. CDR3 sequence (DNA): TGTGCCAGCAGCTTAGCTGTTGGAAGCACAGATACGCAGTATTTT. Translating gives CASSLAVGSTDTQYF.

Comment on this clonotype: This may stem from a read error, because a much larger clone lies one nucleotide away. The chain uses TRBV4-1 and TRBJ2-3; 9 bases are shared with TRBD2. Germline CDR1 is MGHRA and CDR2 is YSYEKL. This CDR3 is 18 amino acids long. The CDR3 coding sequence is TGCGCCGGCAGCCAAGATCCCCAGCGGGGGGTTAGCACAGATACGCAGTATTTT. This encodes CAGSQDPQRGVSTDTQYF.

With respect to this clonotype: A much larger clone is a single base away; this may be a read error. The J gene is TRBJ2-1, the V gene TRBV20-1, with D perhaps TRBD2 (5 bases). CDR3 length: 14 amino acids. Trimming shortened V by 5 bases and J by 7 bases, and 18 bases separated the two germline ends. CDR1 and CDR2 (germline): DFQATT, SNEGSKA (reference sequence). The CDR3 nucleotides are TGCAGTGCTGCCCAAGCCGGGGATGCAAATGAGCAGTTCTTC. It codes for CSAAQAGDANEQFF.

This clonotype has at least ten counts. This chain links TRBV20-1 with TRBJ2-3; 7 nucleotides agree with TRBD2. This CDR3 comprises 13 residues. Per germline, CDR1 DFQATT and CDR2 SNEGSKA (reference sequence). V lost 5 bases, J lost 4 bases, and 6 bases stayed unmatched. The CDR3 is CSAGLEFPDTQYF. CDR3 sequence (DNA): TGCAGTGCTGGACTAGAGTTCCCAGATACGCAGTATTTT.

This chain connects TRBV10-3 to TRBJ1-6; D gene ambiguous. V gave up 4 bases and J gave up 5 bases, with 6 bases separating them. CDR3 length: 13 amino acids. Germline V gene lookup returns CDR1 ENHRY and CDR2 SYGVKD. The CDR3 spells CAISAGNNSPLHF. CDR3 DNA: TGTGCCATCAGTGCCGGGAATAATTCACCCCTCCACTTT.

This chain links TRBV10-3 with TRBJ2-1; 9 bases are shared with TRBD2. CDR3 length: 15 amino acids. Germline V gene sequence: CDR1 ENHRY, CDR2 SYGVKD. V dropped 2 bases and J dropped 5; count of bases not matched to a gene: 4. CDR3 sequence reads: CAISERRGGHNEQFF. DNA of the CDR3: TGTGCCATCAGTGAGCGGCGGGGGGGCCACAATGAGCAGTTCTTC.

There are many counts of this clonotype. V is TRBV12-3 or TRBV12-4 and J is TRBJ1-5, with D hard to call. The V end lost 6 bases, the J end lost 3 bases, and 9 bases lay between the germline ends. The CDR3 loop spans 13 amino acids. The DNA of the CDR3 is TGTGCCAGCAGGCGGGAGACCAATCAGCCCCAGCATTTT. Translating it yields CASRRETNQPQHF.

This clonotype was seen only once. The chain recombines TRBV7-3 with TRBJ2-5; 11 bases align to TRBD1. The J call is doubtful: the DNA matches TRBJ2-7 better. The germline gives CDR1 SGHTA, CDR2 FQGTGA. This CDR3 region has 15 residues. This CDR3 reads CASSSAGTGGYEQYF. The CDR3 DNA reads as TGTGCCAGCAGCTCCGCCGGGACAGGGGGCTACGAGCAGTACTTC.

This clonotype was seen only once. A much larger clone sits a single nucleotide away, making a read error possible. This chain links TRBV12-3 or TRBV12-4 with TRBJ1-2; TRBD1 aligns across 11 bases. This CDR3 is 15 amino acids long. J was trimmed by 7 bases and V by 5 bases; bases with no gene match: 9. The CDR3 region has the DNA TGTGCCAGCAGTCCCGGGGACAGGGGGGCCTGTGGCTACACCTTC. It yields the protein CASSPGDRGACGYTF.

This sequence joins TRBV7-9 and TRBJ2-3, with 10 bases identical to TRBD2. From germline, CDR1 is SEHNR and CDR2 FQNEAQ (reference sequence). The length of the CDR3 is 18 residues. V dropped 1 base and J dropped 3; count of bases not matched to a gene: 10. The CDR3: CASSLGVRTSGETDTQYF. The DNA of the CDR3 is TGTGCCAGCAGCTTAGGAGTAAGGACTAGCGGTGAAACAGATACGCAGTATTTT. The variable domain in full, with the rest retrieved from reference TRBV7-9 and TRBJ2-3, is DTGVSQNPRHKITKRGQNVTFRCDPISEHNRLYWYRQTLGQGPEFLTYFQNEAQLEKSRLLSDRFSAERPKGSFSTLEIQRTEQGDSAMYLCASSLGVRTSGETDTQYFGPGTRLTVL.

This clonotype turned up a few times. The chain joins TRBV24-1 to TRBJ2-5; D perhaps matches TRBD1 (6 bases). The CDR3 is 15 amino acids. The V gene lost 1 base and the J gene lost 5 bases, with 13 bases spanning the gap. Germline CDR1 and CDR2: KGHDR and SFDVKD. This CDR3 reads CATSDFLTGLETQYF. CDR3 nucleotide sequence: TGTGCCACCAGTGATTTTCTTACAGGGTTGGAGACCCAGTACTTC.

This clonotype was detected many times. This chain connects TRBV20-1 to TRBJ2-7, with TRBD1 identical over 10 bases. Germline V gives CDR1 DFQATT, CDR2 SNEGSKA (reference sequence). V was clipped by 4 bases and J by 7 bases; unmatched bases: 10. The CDR3 length is 14 residues. CDR3 sequence (DNA): TGCAGTGCTATCCCGGGACAGGGGTTTCGGGAGCAGTACTTC. As protein: CSAIPGQGFREQYF.